This T cell receptor (beta chain) was found in a study of blood T cell repertoires in COVID-19. J gave up 11 bases and V 4 bases, and 17 bases lay outside the gene matches. Germline V lookup: CDR1 MNHNS, CDR2 SASEGT. This CDR3 has 16 amino acids. Only in-frame clones appear in the TCRdb table, and some are missing; sequencing was by immunoSEQ multiplex PCR. The data show 130,000 to 150,000 clones, about 86% seen once. The TCR sequence derives from a man aged 50 or older who had recovered from COVID-19. V is TRBV6-1 and J is TRBJ1-1, with 9 bases that match TRBD1. The source material was PBMCs or T cells enriched from blood (not recorded which). The CDR3 protein is CASSGLSGTGSSSAFF. The CDR3 DNA is TGTGCCAGCAGTGGATTAAGTGGGACAGGGTCGAGTTCGGCTTTCTTT.